The 28 T cell receptor beta chains given below trace back to one sample, sequenced in a study of T cell repertoires in cytomegalovirus infection. MiXCR was run by TCRdb on the reads, yielding one entry per CDR3 protein. The sample has some 680,000 distinct CDR3 sequences, approximately 40% seen once. Sequenced: PBMCs. These receptors all come from a human donor in good health (CMV status not recorded). Some clones in this sample may be carry-over from other donors' samples.

V and J are TRBV27 and TRBJ1-1, with D unresolved. Trimming left V 6 bases short and J 4 bases short, with 12 bases between. Looked up from germline, CDR1 is MNHEY and CDR2 is SMNVEV (reference sequence). The CDR3 is 13 residues long. CDR3 residues: CASSVTAGTEAFF. The CDR3 DNA reads as TGTGCCAGCAGCGTCACCGCGGGCACTGAAGCTTTCTTT.

This clonotype has more than one count but fewer than ten. The V and J genes are TRBV19 and TRBJ1-1; D call uncertain. CDR1 is LNHDA, CDR2 SQIVND, per germline (reference sequence). V was cut by 2 bases and J by 2 bases, with 24 bases left in between. The CDR3 sequence is 19 residues long. CDR3 bases: TGTGCCAGTAGTATATTGGGCCCTTCCCAAACCGGAGGCAACACTGAAGCTTTCTTT. It yields the protein CASSILGPSQTGGNTEAFF.

The V call is TRBV6-8, the J call TRBJ2-7; a weak D match, TRBD1 (6 bases). Trimming shortened V by 11 bases and J by 3 bases, and 17 bases separated the two germline ends. This CDR3 has 13 residues. Germline loops: CDR1 MNHGY, CDR2 SAAAGT. Written as DNA, the CDR3 is TGTGCCCGCACCGGGACATCCGACTACGAGCAGTACTTC. Translated, it gives CARTGTSDYEQYF.

The chain joins TRBV28 to TRBJ2-3, with D maybe TRBD1 (6 bases). The CDR3 totals 15 residues. Germline CDR1 and CDR2: MDHEN and SYDVKM. V was clipped by 6 bases and J by 1 base, with 14 bases between them. This chain's CDR3 is CASSRLDRGTDTQYF. CDR3 coding DNA: TGTGCCAGCAGCCGCTTGGACAGAGGCACAGATACGCAGTATTTT. The full variable domain, its missing parts supplied by reference TRBV28 and TRBJ2-3, is DVKVTQSSRYLVKRTGEKVFLECVQDMDHENMFWYRQDPGLGLRLIYFSYDVKMKEKGDIPEGYSVSREKKERFSLILESASTNQTSMYLCASSRLDRGTDTQYFGPGTRLTVL.

The chain is built from TRBV28 and TRBJ2-7; 13 bases agree with TRBD2. Germline V gene data show CDR1 as MDHEN and CDR2 as SYDVKM. This CDR3 spans 16 amino acids. Unmatched junction bases numbered 12, after V lost 7 bases and J lost 6 bases. In nucleotides, the CDR3 is TGTGCCAGCAAACTAGCGGGAGGGGAAAGGAGGGGCGAGCAGTACTTC. This translates into CASKLAGGERRGEQYF.

The chain recombines TRBV11-2 with TRBJ2-1; no clear D gene. The germline V gene encodes CDR1 SGHAT and CDR2 FQNNGV. This CDR3 spans 12 amino acids. The V end lost 3 bases, the J end lost 6 bases, and 6 bases lay between the germline ends. The chain's CDR3 is CASSFVTNEQFF. The CDR3, as DNA: TGTGCCAGCAGCTTCGTCACCAATGAGCAGTTCTTC.

At least ten counts were recorded for this clonotype. This chain links TRBV7-9 with TRBJ2-7; the match to TRBD1 covers 7 bases. Germline V gives CDR1 SEHNR, CDR2 FQNEAQ (reference sequence). V lost 4 bases, J lost 2 bases, and 5 bases stayed unmatched. The CDR3 loop spans 14 amino acids. CDR3 nucleotides: TGTGCCAGCAGCTCGTATGGACAGGCCTACGAGCAGTACTTC. Translated, it gives CASSSYGQAYEQYF.

The chain has TRBV5-1 and TRBJ2-7; tentatively, D is TRBD2 (5 bases). V was clipped by 2 bases and J by 2 bases, with 17 bases between them. Germline values: CDR1 SGHRS, CDR2 YFSETQ. The CDR3 has 16 residues. CDR3 DNA: TGCGCCAGCAGCTTAAGCGGAGCCCCTGGAGCCTACGAGCAGTACTTC. Translation: CASSLSGAPGAYEQYF.

This clonotype has ten or more counts. The rearrangement joins TRBV29-1 to TRBJ1-6; D remains unclear. Looked up from germline, CDR1 is SQVTM and CDR2 is ANQGSEA. Trimming removed 0 bases at V and 9 bases at J, with 9 bases between. The CDR3 has 13 amino acids. CDR3 in DNA: TGCAGCGTTGAAGACCTACCGGGTTCACCCCTCCACTTT. Residues: CSVEDLPGSPLHF.

The sample holds a few counts of this clonotype. V is TRBV27 and J is TRBJ1-2, with 12 bases lining up with TRBD1. The J segment lost 4 bases and the V segment lost 0 bases, leaving 6 bases of the junction unmatched. The CDR3 totals 17 residues. Germline CDR1 and CDR2: MNHEY and SMNVEV (reference sequence). CDR3 DNA: TGTGCCAGCAGTTTATCCTGGGGGGACAGGGGGCTCTATGGCTACACCTTC. Translated, it gives CASSLSWGDRGLYGYTF.

This chain connects TRBV6-1 to TRBJ2-7, with a weak D call TRBD1 (5 bases). Germline CDR1 MNHNS, CDR2 SASEGT. Trimming shortened V by 2 bases and J by 5 bases, and 13 bases separated the two germline ends. CDR3 length equals 14 residues. CDR3 sequence (DNA): TGTGCCAGCAGTGAATATTTTGTAGGGGACGAGCAGTACTTC. Translation: CASSEYFVGDEQYF.

This clonotype was found a few times. The V and J genes are TRBV19 and TRBJ2-1, with 12 nucleotides matching TRBD2. There are 17 residues in the CDR3. Unmatched junction bases numbered 9, after V lost 5 bases and J lost 4 bases. The germline CDR1 and CDR2 sequences are LNHDA and SQIVND (reference sequence). The CDR3 sequence is CASSPGLAGNRYNEQFF. The DNA of the CDR3 is TGTGCCAGTAGTCCCGGACTAGCGGGGAATCGTTACAATGAGCAGTTCTTC. Complete variable domain (other parts from reference TRBV19 and TRBJ2-1): DGGITQSPKYLFRKEGQNVTLSCEQNLNHDAMYWYRQDPGQGLRLIYYSQIVNDFQKGDIAEGYSVSREKKESFPLTVTSAQKNPTAFYLCASSPGLAGNRYNEQFFGPGTRLTVL.

The chain combines TRBV6-1 with TRBJ1-1; D is perhaps TRBD1 (6 bases). The germline gives CDR1 MNHNS, CDR2 SASEGT. The CDR3 spans 12 residues. Trimming cost V 6 bases and J 10 bases, with 15 bases left between them. In nucleotides, the CDR3 is TGTGCCAGCAGCAACGGGGGGGCGTTAGCTTTCTTT. This sequence encodes CASSNGGALAFF.

This clonotype came up a few times. The chain couples TRBV10-3 to TRBJ2-2; no clear D. The CDR3 contains 13 residues. The ends were cut back, 7 bases at V and 1 base at J, with 7 bases in the middle. Germline V gives CDR1 ENHRY, CDR2 SYGVKD. This CDR3 is CAITNLNTGELFF. CDR3 coding DNA: TGTGCCATCACTAACCTGAACACCGGGGAGCTGTTTTTT.

V is TRBV24-1 and J is TRBJ2-3; the match to TRBD2 covers 11 bases. The V and J ends lost 3 bases and 5 bases, in that order; junction bases with no gene match: 9. The germline CDR1 and CDR2 sequences are KGHDR and SFDVKD. The CDR3 extends over 17 amino acids. Here the CDR3 reads CATSDIYSGGAGDTQYF. CDR3 bases: TGTGCCACCAGTGATATTTATAGCGGGGGGGCTGGAGATACGCAGTATTTT.

This sequence joins TRBV6-2 or TRBV6-3 and TRBJ2-1, with D uncertain. V gave up 2 bases and J gave up 5 bases, with 16 bases separating them. Germline lookup yields CDR1 MNHEY and CDR2 SVGEGT. This CDR3 is built from 16 residues. CDR3 coding DNA: TGTGCCAGCAGTTACCCCGCTCTAGGTAACCACAATGAGCAGTTCTTC. This sequence encodes CASSYPALGNHNEQFF.

J is TRBJ2-5 and V is TRBV6-5; TRBD1 might be the D (6 bases). The CDR3 is 13 residues long. Trimming shortened V by 8 bases and J by 5 bases, and 15 bases separated the two germline ends. Germline loops: CDR1 MNHEY, CDR2 SVGAGI. CDR3 residues: CASSGTMIETQYF. The CDR3 nucleotides read TGTGCCAGCTCCGGGACAATGATCGAGACCCAGTACTTC.

V and J are TRBV5-1 and TRBJ1-1; D is uncertain. The CDR3 runs to 14 residues. Germline CDR1 is SGHRS and CDR2 is YFSETQ. V was trimmed by 8 bases and J by 2 bases, leaving 16 bases between them. The DNA for the CDR3 is TGCGCCAGTCGAGCAGCGGCAGCCAACACTGAAGCTTTCTTT. This gives the protein CASRAAAANTEAFF. Combining the CDR3 with reference TRBV5-1 and TRBJ1-1 gives the whole variable domain KAGVTQTPRYLIKTRGQQVTLSCSPISGHRSVSWYQQTPGQGLQFLFEYFSETQRNKGNFPGRFSGRQFSNSRSEMNVSTLELGDSALYLCASRAAAANTEAFFGQGTRLTVV.

This clonotype was detected only once. The V call is TRBV5-6, the J call TRBJ2-5; 9 positions agree with TRBD1. The CDR3 totals 16 residues. J lost 0 bases, V lost 7 bases, and 10 bases had no gene match. Germline V gives CDR1 SGHDT, CDR2 YYEEEE. CDR3 amino acids: CASSVQGASYQETQYF. The CDR3 DNA reads TGTGCCAGCTCCGTACAGGGGGCTTCGTACCAAGAGACCCAGTACTTC. The variable domain in full, completed from reference TRBV5-6 and TRBJ2-5, reads DAGVTQSPTHLIKTRGQQVTLRCSPKSGHDTVSWYQQALGQGPQFIFQYYEEEERQRGNFPDRFSGHQFPNYSSELNVNALLLGDSALYLCASSVQGASYQETQYFGPGTRLLVL.

The chain is built from TRBV4-1 and TRBJ2-5; 10 positions match TRBD1. Germline V gene data show CDR1 as MGHRA and CDR2 as YSYEKL. CDR3 length equals 14 residues. The J segment lost 5 bases and the V segment lost 3 bases, leaving 3 bases of the junction unmatched. CDR3 nucleotides: TGCGCCAGCAGCCAGGGGACAGGGGTCGAGACCCAGTACTTC. It encodes CASSQGTGVETQYF.

The chain links TRBV6-1 to TRBJ2-1; TRBD2 is a possible D gene (5 bases). The CDR3 length is 12 residues. Trimming stripped 4 bases from V and 4 bases from J, with 5 bases between. CDR1 and CDR2 (germline): MNHNS, SASEGT. As DNA, the CDR3 is TGTGCCAGCAGTGGGACTTACAATGAGCAGTTCTTC. Protein product: CASSGTYNEQFF.

This sequence joins TRBV11-2 and TRBJ2-4; either TRBD1 or TRBD2 may fit D (5 bases each). The germline gives CDR1 SGHAT, CDR2 FQNNGV. V was cut by 2 bases and J by 7 bases, with 12 bases left in between. CDR3 size: 14 residues. The CDR3 is CASSLFARGNIQYF. Here the CDR3 DNA reads TGTGCCAGCAGCTTATTCGCGAGGGGCAACATTCAGTACTTC.

Comments on this clonotype: One junction end does not reproduce the germline sequence, and a read error may be involved. This chain uses TRBV7-4 with TRBJ2-1; the D call may be TRBD1 or TRBD2 (5 bases each). The CDR3 is 15 amino acids. Per the germline V gene, CDR1 is SGHVT and CDR2 is SQSDAQ. The CDR3 sequence is CASSLLDPGRNEQLF. The DNA for the CDR3 is TGTGCCAGCAGCCTTCTGGACCCGGGGCGCAATGAGCAGTTATTC.

As for this clonotype: Since no conserved phenylalanine or tryptophan closes the CDR3, a read error is the likely cause. This rearrangement joins TRBV20-1 to TRBJ1-5; 11 nucleotides match TRBD1. The CDR3 is 14 amino acids. Germline assignment: CDR1 DFQATT and CDR2 SNEGSKA (reference sequence). The CDR3 here is CGTPGQGVSQPQHL. The CDR3 DNA sequence: TGCGGTACCCCGGGACAGGGGGTAAGTCAGCCCCAGCATTTG.

The chain combines TRBV6-1 with TRBJ1-5; D perhaps matches TRBD1 (5 bases). Per germline, CDR1 MNHNS and CDR2 SASEGT. V was pared by 4 bases and J by 3 bases, with 19 bases between. This CDR3 is 17 amino acids long. The CDR3 here is CASSGVMGRGPNQPQHF. The CDR3 DNA is TGTGCCAGCAGTGGGGTAATGGGACGCGGCCCCAATCAGCCCCAGCATTTT.

The rearrangement links TRBV28 to TRBJ2-1, with D tentatively TRBD1 or TRBD2 (5 bases each). Germline V lookup: CDR1 MDHEN, CDR2 SYDVKM. Trimming took 4 bases from V and 6 from J, leaving 16 bases between them. The CDR3 is 15 residues long. CDR3 residues: CASSSLDRGPNEQFF. The CDR3 DNA sequence: TGTGCCAGCAGTTCACTAGATCGGGGACCCAATGAGCAGTTCTTC.

V and J are TRBV7-9 and TRBJ2-1; 9 bases map to TRBD2. This CDR3 spans 18 amino acids. The V and J ends lost 1 base and 1 base, in that order; junction bases with no gene match: 8. Per the germline V gene, CDR1 is SEHNR and CDR2 is FQNEAQ (reference sequence). The chain's CDR3 is CASSLGGLAGNSYNEQFF. The CDR3, as DNA: TGTGCCAGCAGCTTAGGGGGGCTAGCGGGGAATTCCTACAATGAGCAGTTCTTC. The full variable domain, rest sourced from reference TRBV7-9 and TRBJ2-1, is DTGVSQNPRHKITKRGQNVTFRCDPISEHNRLYWYRQTLGQGPEFLTYFQNEAQLEKSRLLSDRFSAERPKGSFSTLEIQRTEQGDSAMYLCASSLGGLAGNSYNEQFFGPGTRLTVL.

Of note for this clonotype: The CDR3 end shows no conserved phenylalanine or tryptophan, and so a read error is likely. The chain has TRBV28 and TRBJ1-5; TRBD1 is a possible D gene (6 bases). Germline V gives CDR1 MDHEN, CDR2 SYDVKM. The CDR3 covers 15 residues. V dropped 5 bases and J dropped 5 bases, with 16 bases sitting between them. CDR3 nucleotides: TGTGCCAGCAGTATTCCACAGGGTGACTATCAGCCCCAGCATTTG. Translation: CASSIPQGDYQPQHL.